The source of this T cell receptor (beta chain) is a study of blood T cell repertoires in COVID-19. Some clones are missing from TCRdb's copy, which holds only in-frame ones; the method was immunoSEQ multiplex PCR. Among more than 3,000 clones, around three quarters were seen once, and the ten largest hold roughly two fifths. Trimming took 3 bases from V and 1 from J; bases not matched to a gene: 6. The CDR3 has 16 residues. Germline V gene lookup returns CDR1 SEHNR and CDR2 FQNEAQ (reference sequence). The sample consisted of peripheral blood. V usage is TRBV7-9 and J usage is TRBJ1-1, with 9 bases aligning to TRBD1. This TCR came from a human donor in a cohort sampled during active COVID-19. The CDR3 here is CASSFTGGRRNTEAFF. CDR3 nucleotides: TGTGCCAGCAGCTTCACAGGGGGCCGTAGGAACACTGAAGCTTTCTTT.